Given below is one T cell receptor beta chain in context. This entry belongs to a study of blood T cell repertoires in COVID-19. Background on the study: Sources were T cells, B-cell-depleted T cells, or PBMCs; the material itself was cDNA or gDNA.

As originally analysed: The authors estimated nucleated cell counts from reference gene primer amplification. The assay was immunoSEQ multiplex PCR, and TCRdb's table has in-frame clones only and misses some. Clonal size and the V and J genes are those of that table, whereas D and trimming came from the DNA. The table includes some 170,000 clones, over 85% detected once. V was cut by 0 bases and J by 1 base, with 7 bases left in between. Germline CDR1 is SGHAT and CDR2 is FQDESV (reference sequence). CDR3 size: 16 residues. Sequenced input: peripheral blood. V is TRBV11-1 and J is TRBJ1-6; no clear D gene. The receptor comes from a man aged 55 to 70 with active or convalescent COVID-19. CDR3 in DNA: TGTGCCAGCAGCTTAGCGACGGGGTCCTATAATTCACCCCTCCACTTT. It translates to CASSLATGSYNSPLHF.